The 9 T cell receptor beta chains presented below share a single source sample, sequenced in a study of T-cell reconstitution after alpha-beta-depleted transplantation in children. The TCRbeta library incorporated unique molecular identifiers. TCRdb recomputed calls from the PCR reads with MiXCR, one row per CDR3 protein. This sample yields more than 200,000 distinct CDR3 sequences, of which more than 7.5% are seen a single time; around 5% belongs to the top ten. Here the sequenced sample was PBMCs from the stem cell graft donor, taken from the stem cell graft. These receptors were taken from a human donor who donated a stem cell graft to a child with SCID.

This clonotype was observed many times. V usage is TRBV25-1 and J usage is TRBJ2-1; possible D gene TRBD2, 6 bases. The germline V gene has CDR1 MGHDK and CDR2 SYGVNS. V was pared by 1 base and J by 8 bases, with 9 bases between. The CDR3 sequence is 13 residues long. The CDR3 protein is CASSEWEVHEQFF. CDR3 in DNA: TGTGCCAGCAGTGAATGGGAGGTCCATGAGCAGTTCTTC.

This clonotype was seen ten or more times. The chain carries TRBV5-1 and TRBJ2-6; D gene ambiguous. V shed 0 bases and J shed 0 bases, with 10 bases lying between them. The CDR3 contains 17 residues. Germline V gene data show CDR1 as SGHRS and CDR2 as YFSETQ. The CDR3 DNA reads TGCGCCAGCAGCTTGGTCCCAGGTTTCTCTGGGGCCAACGTCCTGACTTTC. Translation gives CASSLVPGFSGANVLTF. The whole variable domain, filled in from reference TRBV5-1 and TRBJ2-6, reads KAGVTQTPRYLIKTRGQQVTLSCSPISGHRSVSWYQQTPGQGLQFLFEYFSETQRNKGNFPGRFSGRQFSNSRSEMNVSTLELGDSALYLCASSLVPGFSGANVLTFGAGSRLTVL.

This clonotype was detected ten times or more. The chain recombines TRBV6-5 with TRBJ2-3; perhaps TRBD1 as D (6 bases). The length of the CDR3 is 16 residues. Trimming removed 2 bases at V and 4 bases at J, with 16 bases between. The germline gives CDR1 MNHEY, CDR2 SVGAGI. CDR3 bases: TGTGCCAGCAGTTACGTGGCAGGGGCAGACGCAGATACGCAGTATTTT. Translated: CASSYVAGADADTQYF.

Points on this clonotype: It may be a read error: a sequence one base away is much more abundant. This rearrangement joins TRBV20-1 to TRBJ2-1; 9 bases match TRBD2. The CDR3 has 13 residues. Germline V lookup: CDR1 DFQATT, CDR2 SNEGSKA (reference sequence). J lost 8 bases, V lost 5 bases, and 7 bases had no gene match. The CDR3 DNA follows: TGCAGTGCTCCGCGGGGGGGCGGGTATGAGCAGTTCTTC. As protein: CSAPRGGGYEQFF.

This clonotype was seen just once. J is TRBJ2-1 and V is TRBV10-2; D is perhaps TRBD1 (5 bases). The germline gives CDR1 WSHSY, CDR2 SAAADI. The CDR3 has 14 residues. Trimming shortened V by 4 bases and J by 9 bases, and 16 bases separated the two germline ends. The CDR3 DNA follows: TGCGCCAGCAGTGTCGCCAGGGCCACGAGTGAGCAGTTCTTC. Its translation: CASSVARATSEQFF.

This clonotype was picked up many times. The CDR3: CASSPFALQGTEAFF. DNA for the CDR3: TGTGCCAGCAGCCCCTTCGCTTTACAGGGCACTGAAGCTTTCTTT. This chain links TRBV6-1 with TRBJ1-1, with D maybe TRBD1 (6 bases). This CDR3 has 15 residues. Germline loops: CDR1 MNHNS, CDR2 SASEGT. The ends were cut back, 6 bases at V and 4 bases at J, with 18 bases in the middle.

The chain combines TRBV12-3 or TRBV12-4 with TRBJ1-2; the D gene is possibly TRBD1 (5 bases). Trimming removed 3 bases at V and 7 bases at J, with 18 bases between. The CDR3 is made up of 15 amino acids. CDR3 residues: CASSLRRQDGAGYTF. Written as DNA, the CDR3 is TGTGCCAGCAGTTTGAGGCGTCAGGACGGGGCTGGCTACACCTTC.

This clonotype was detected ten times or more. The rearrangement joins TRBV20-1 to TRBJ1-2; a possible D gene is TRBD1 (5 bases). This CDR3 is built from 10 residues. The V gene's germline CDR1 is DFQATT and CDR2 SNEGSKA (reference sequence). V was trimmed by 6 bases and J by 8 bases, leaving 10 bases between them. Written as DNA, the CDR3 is TGCAGTGCAGAGGGGCGGGGCTACACCTTC. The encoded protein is CSAEGRGYTF.

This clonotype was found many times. Here the CDR3 reads CASSLGGRPGVDEQFF. For the CDR3, the DNA is TGTGCCAGCAGCTTAGGGGGCCGACCCGGAGTCGATGAGCAGTTCTTC. This chain joins TRBV7-2 and TRBJ2-1; weak D call: TRBD1 (5 bases). The CDR3 has 16 amino acids. V was cut by 1 base and J by 8 bases, with 18 bases left in between. Germline V gene sequence: CDR1 SGHTA, CDR2 FQGNSA.